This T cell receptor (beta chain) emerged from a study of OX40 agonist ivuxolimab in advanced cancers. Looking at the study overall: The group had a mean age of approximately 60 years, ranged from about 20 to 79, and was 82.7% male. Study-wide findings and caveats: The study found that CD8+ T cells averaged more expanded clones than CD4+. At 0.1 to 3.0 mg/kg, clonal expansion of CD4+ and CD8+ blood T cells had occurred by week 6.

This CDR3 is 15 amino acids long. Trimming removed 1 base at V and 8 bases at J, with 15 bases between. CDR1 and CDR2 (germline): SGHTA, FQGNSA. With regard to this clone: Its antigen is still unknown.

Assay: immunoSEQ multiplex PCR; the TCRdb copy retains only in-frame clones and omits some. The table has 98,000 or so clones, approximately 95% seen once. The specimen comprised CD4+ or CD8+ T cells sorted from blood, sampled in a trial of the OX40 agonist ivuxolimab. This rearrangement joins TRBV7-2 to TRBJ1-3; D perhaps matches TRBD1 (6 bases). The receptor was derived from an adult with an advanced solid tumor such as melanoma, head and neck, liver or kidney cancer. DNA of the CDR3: TGTGCCAGCAGCTTAGGGTCCCTGGGGGCGGACACCATATATTTT. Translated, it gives CASSLGSLGADTIYF.